Listed below are T cell receptor beta chains from one sample, sequenced in a study of cytomegalovirus exposure and HLA in healthy donors. Using immunoSEQ multiplex PCR, the repertoire was profiled, and TCRdb retains in-frame clones only, with some absent. This sample's table has approximately 76,000 clones. The material sequenced was PBMCs. These receptors all stem from a man between 18 and 29 years old in good health and CMV-seropositive. CDR3s include the opening cysteine and the closing phenylalanine or tryptophan. Each record gives: CDR3 DNA, CDR3 protein, J gene, V gene, D gene. A D gene is named only where the DNA matches it firmly.

TGTGCCAGCAGCCCCACCGCGGGGCCTCAAGAGACCCAGTACTTC,CASSPTAGPQETQYF,TRBJ2-5,TRBV11-3,NA
TGTGCCAGCAGCGTAGGAATCAAGGGCCCCCAGGGCAACGAGCAGTACTTC,CASSVGIKGPQGNEQYF,TRBJ2-7,TRBV9,NA
TGTGCCAGCAGCTTGGCCTCTTTACGGTGGCAGTTCTTC,CASSLASLRWQFF,TRBJ2-1,TRBV5-6,NA
TGTGCCAGCAGCCCCGGGAGGCAGGGCACTGAAGCTTTCTTT,CASSPGRQGTEAFF,TRBJ1-1,TRBV5-4,NA
TGTGCCAGCAGCGTCCGTCTCTCTGAAGCTTTCTTT,CASSVRLSEAFF,TRBJ1-1,TRBV7-2,NA
TGTGCCAGCAGTGAACCGGGCGCGCGGGTAGGTGAGCAGTTCTTC,CASSEPGARVGEQFF,TRBJ2-1,TRBV6-1,NA
TGTGCCAGCAGTGAGACAGCCGAGGATGAAAAACTGTTTTTT,CASSETAEDEKLFF,TRBJ1-4,TRBV6-1,NA
TGTGCCAGCAGCGTGGATAGCGACGAGCAGTTCTTC,CASSVDSDEQFF,TRBJ2-1,TRBV9,NA
TGTGCCACCAACCCGGGAGGGTTAAACACTGAAGCTTTCTTT,CATNPGGLNTEAFF,TRBJ1-1,TRBV15,NA
TGCGCCAGCAGCTCTACTGGTCGGGGAGAGACCCAGTACTTC,CASSSTGRGETQYF,TRBJ2-5,TRBV5-1,NA
TGCGCCAGCAGTCTGTCTTCGGGGATCGGGGAGCTGTTTTTT,CASSLSSGIGELFF,TRBJ2-2,TRBV5-1,NA
TGTGCCTGGAGTGCCTACAGGGGGGAAGCTTTCTTT,CAWSAYRGEAFF,TRBJ1-1,TRBV30,TRBD1
TGTGCCAGCAGCTTGAAGGGGAAAGGGCTTAATCAGCCCCAGCATTTT,CASSLKGKGLNQPQHF,TRBJ1-5,TRBV7-8,NA
TGTGCCAGCAGACCCTCAGGGTACGACAATGAGCAGTTCTTC,CASRPSGYDNEQFF,TRBJ2-1,TRBV7-9,NA